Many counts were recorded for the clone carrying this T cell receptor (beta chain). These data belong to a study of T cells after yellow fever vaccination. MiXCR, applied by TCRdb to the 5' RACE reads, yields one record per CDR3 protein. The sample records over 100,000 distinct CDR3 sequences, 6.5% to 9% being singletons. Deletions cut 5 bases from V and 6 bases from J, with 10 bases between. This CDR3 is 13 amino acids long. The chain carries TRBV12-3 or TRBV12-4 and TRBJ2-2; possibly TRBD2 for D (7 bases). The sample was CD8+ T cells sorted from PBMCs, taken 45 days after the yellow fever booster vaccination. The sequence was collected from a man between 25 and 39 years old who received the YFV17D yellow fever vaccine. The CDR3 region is CASSPGGPGELFF. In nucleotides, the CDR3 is TGTGCCAGCAGTCCCGGGGGGCCCGGGGAGCTGTTTTTT.